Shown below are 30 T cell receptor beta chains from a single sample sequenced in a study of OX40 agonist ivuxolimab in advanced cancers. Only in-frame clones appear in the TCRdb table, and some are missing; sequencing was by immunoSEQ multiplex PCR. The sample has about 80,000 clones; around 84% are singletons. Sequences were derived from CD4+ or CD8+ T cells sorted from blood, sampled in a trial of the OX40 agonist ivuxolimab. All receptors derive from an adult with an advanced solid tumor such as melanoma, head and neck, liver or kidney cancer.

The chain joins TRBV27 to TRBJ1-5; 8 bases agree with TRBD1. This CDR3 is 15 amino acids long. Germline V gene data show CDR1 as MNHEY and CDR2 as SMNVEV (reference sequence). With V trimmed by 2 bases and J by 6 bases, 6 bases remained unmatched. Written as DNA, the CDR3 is TGTGCCAGCAGTTTAGTTGCAGGGGGCTTTCAGCCCCAGCATTTT. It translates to CASSLVAGGFQPQHF.

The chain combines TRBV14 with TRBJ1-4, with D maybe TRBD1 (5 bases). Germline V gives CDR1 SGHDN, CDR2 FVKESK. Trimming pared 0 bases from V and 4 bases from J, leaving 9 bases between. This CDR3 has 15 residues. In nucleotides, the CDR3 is TGTGCCAGCAGCCAAGACGACAGCAATAATGAAAAACTGTTTTTT. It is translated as CASSQDDSNNEKLFF.

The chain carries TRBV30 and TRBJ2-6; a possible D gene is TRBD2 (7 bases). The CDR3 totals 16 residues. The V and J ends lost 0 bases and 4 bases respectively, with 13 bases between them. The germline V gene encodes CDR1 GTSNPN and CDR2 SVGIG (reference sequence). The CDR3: CAWSVFGGAGANVLTF. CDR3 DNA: TGTGCCTGGAGTGTATTTGGGGGGGCAGGGGCCAACGTCCTGACTTTC.

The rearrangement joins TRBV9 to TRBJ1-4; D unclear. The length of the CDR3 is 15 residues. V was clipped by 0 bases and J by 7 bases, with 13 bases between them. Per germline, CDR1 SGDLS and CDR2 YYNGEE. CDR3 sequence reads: CASSVEGGFGEKLFF. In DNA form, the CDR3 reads TGTGCCAGCAGCGTAGAGGGAGGGTTTGGTGAAAAACTGTTTTTT.

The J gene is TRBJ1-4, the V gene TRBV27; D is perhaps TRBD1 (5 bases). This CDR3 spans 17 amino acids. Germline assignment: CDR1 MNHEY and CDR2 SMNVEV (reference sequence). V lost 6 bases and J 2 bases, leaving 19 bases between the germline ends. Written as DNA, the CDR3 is TGTGCCAGCAGCTTAACCCTTCCGGGACTCACTAATGAAAAACTGTTTTTT. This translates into CASSLTLPGLTNEKLFF.

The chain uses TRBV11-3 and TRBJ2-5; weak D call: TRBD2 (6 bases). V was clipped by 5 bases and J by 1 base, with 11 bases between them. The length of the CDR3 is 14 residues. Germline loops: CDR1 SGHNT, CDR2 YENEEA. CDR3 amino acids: CASSGTGVQETQYF. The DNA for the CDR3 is TGTGCCAGCAGCGGAACGGGGGTCCAAGAGACCCAGTACTTC.

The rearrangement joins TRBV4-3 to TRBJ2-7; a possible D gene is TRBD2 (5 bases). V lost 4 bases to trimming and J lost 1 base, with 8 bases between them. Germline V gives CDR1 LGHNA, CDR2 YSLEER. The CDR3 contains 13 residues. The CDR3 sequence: CASSPWTSYEQYF. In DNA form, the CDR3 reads TGCGCCAGCAGCCCTTGGACTTCCTACGAGCAGTACTTC.

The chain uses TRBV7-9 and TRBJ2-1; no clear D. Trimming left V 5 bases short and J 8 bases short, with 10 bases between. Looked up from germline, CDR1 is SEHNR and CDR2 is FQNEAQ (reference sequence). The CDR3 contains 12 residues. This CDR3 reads CASSIEAYEQFF. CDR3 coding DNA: TGTGCCAGCAGCATTGAAGCCTATGAGCAGTTCTTC.

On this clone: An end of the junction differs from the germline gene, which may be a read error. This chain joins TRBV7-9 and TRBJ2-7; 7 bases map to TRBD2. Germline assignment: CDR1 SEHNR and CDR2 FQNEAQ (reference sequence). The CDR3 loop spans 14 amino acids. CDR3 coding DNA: TGTGCCAGCAGCCACCGGGACTACTCCTCCGAGCAGTACTTC. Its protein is CASSHRDYSSEQYF. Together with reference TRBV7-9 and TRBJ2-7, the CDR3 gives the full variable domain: DTGVSQNPRHKITKRGQNVTFRCDPISEHNRLYWYRQTLGQGPEFLTYFQNEAQLEKSRLLSDRFSAERPKGSFSTLEIQRTEQGDSAMYLCASSHRDYSSEQYFGPGTRLTVT.

The CDR3 loop reads CASSVGQGANSPLHF. DNA of the CDR3: TGTGCCAGCAGCGTAGGCCAGGGAGCAAATTCACCCCTCCACTTT. The V call is TRBV9, the J call TRBJ1-6; D is perhaps TRBD1 (5 bases). The CDR3 is 15 amino acids. Germline CDR1 SGDLS, CDR2 YYNGEE. V was trimmed by 0 bases and J by 7 bases, leaving 11 bases between them.

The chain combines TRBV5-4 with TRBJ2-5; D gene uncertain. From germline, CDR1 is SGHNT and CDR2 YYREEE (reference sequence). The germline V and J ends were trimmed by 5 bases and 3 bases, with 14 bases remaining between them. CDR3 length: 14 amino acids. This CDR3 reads CASSQSLEEETQYF. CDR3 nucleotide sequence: TGTGCCAGCAGTCAGTCCCTCGAGGAAGAGACCCAGTACTTC.

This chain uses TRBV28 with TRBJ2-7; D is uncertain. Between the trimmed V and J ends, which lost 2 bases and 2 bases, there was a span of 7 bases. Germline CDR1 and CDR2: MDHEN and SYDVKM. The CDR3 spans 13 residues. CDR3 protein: CASSLTQTYEQYV. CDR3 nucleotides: TGTGCCAGCAGTTTAACCCAGACCTACGAGCAGTACGTC.

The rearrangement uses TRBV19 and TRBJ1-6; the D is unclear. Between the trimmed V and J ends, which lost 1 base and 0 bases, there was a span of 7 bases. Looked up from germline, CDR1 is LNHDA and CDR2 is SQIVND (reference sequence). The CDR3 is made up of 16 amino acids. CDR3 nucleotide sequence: TGTGCCAGTAGTATAGCGAGGAGCTCCTATAATTCACCCCTCCACTTT. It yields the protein CASSIARSSYNSPLHF.

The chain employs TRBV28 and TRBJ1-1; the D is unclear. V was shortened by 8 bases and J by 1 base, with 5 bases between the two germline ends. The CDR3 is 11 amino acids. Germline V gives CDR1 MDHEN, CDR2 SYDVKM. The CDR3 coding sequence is TGTGCCAGCCGGGGGAACACTGAAGCTTTCTTT. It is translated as CASRGNTEAFF.

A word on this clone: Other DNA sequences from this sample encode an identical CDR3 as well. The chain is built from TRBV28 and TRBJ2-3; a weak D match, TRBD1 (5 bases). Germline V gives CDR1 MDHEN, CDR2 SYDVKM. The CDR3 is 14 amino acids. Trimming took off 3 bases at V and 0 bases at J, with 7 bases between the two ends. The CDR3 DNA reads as TGTGCCAGCAGTTTTCAGGGAAGCACAGATACGCAGTATTTT. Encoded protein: CASSFQGSTDTQYF.

CDR3 region: CASSPRDAIDTQYF. The CDR3 DNA reads as TGTGCCAGCAGCCCCAGGGACGCAATAGATACGCAGTATTTT. The chain joins TRBV13 to TRBJ2-3; tentatively, D is TRBD1 or TRBD2 (5 bases each). V lost 5 bases to trimming and J lost 5 bases, with 14 bases between them. The CDR3 extends over 14 amino acids. Germline CDR1 reads PRHDT; CDR2 reads FYEKMQ (reference sequence).

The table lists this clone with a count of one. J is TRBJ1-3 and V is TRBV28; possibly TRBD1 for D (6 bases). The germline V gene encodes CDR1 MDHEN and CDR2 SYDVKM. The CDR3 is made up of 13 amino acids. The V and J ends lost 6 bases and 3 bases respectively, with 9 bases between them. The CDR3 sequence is CASRSGVGNTIYF. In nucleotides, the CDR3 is TGTGCCAGCAGGTCAGGGGTTGGAAACACCATATATTTT.

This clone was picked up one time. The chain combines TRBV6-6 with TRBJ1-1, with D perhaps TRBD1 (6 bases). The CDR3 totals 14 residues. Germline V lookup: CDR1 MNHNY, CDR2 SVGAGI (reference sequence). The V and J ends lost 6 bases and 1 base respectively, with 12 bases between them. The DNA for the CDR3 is TGTGCCAGCAGCTTACAGGGCACGAACACTGAAGCTTTCTTT. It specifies CASSLQGTNTEAFF.

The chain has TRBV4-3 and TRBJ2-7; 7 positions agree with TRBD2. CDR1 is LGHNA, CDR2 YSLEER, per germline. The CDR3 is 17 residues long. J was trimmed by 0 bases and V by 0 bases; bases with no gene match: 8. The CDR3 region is CASSQEYRLASSYEQYF. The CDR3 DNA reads TGCGCCAGCAGCCAAGAGTACCGACTAGCCAGCTCCTACGAGCAGTACTTC.

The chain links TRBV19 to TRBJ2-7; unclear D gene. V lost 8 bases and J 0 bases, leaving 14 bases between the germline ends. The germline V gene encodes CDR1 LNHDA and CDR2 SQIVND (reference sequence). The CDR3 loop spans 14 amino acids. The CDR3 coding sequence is TGTGCCAGTTCCGGCTCTATGAGCTCCTACGAGCAGTACTTC. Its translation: CASSGSMSSYEQYF.

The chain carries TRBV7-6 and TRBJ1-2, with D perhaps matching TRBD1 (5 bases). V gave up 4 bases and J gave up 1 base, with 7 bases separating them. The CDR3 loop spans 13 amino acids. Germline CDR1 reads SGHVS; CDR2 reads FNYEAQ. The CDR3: CASSSDSNYGYTF. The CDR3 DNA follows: TGTGCCAGCAGCTCAGACAGTAACTATGGCTACACCTTC.

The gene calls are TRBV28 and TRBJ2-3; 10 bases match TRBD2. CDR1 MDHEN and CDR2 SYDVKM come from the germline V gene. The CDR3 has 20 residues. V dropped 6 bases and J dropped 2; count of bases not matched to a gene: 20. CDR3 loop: CASRRPGLASFEGFTDTQYF. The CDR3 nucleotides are TGTGCCAGCAGGCGACCGGGACTAGCGTCTTTCGAAGGATTCACAGATACGCAGTATTTT.

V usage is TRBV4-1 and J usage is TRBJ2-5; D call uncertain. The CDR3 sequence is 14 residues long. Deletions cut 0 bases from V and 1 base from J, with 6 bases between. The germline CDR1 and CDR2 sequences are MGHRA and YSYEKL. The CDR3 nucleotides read TGCGCCAGCAGCCAAGATTCAGTCCAAGAGACCCAGTACTTC. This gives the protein CASSQDSVQETQYF.

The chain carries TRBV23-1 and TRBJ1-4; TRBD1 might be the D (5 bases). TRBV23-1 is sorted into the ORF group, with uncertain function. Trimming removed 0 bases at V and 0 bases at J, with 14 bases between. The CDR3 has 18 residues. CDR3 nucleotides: TGCGCCAGCAGTCAATCGAGCAGGGTTCTTTCAACTAATGAAAAACTGTTTTTT. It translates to CASSQSSRVLSTNEKLFF.

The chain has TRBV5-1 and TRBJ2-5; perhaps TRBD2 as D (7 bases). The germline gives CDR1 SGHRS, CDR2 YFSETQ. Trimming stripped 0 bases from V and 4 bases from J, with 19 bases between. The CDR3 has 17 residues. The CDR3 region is CASSLGGGTGARETQYF. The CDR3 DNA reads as TGCGCCAGCAGCTTGGGCGGGGGAACGGGGGCCCGAGAGACCCAGTACTTC.

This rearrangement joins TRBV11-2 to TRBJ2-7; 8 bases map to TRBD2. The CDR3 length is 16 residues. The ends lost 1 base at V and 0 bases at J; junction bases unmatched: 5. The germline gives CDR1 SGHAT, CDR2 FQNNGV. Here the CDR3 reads CASSLGGSGVSYEQYF. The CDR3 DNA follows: TGTGCCAGCAGCTTAGGTGGTAGCGGGGTCTCCTACGAGCAGTACTTC.

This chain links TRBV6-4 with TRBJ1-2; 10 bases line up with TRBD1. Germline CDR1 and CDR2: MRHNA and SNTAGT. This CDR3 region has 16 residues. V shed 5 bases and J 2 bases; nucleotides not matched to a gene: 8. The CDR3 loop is CASSRNPGQGNYGYTF. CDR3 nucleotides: TGTGCCAGCAGTCGGAATCCGGGACAGGGGAACTATGGCTACACCTTC.

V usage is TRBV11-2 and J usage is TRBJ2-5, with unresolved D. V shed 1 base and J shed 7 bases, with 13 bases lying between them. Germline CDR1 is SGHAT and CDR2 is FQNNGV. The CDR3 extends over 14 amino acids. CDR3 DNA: TGTGCCAGCAGCTTAGGTCCGGAGCTCGTGACCCAGTACTTC. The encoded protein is CASSLGPELVTQYF.

CDR3 nucleotides: TGTGCCAGCAGCGTACAGGGTGGCGGCACCGGGGAGCTGTTTTTT. It codes for CASSVQGGGTGELFF. The chain uses TRBV7-3 and TRBJ2-2; the D gene is possibly TRBD1 (6 bases). The V gene lost 5 bases and the J gene lost 4 bases, with 14 bases spanning the gap. Germline CDR1 and CDR2: SGHTA and FQGTGA. The CDR3 consists of 15 residues.

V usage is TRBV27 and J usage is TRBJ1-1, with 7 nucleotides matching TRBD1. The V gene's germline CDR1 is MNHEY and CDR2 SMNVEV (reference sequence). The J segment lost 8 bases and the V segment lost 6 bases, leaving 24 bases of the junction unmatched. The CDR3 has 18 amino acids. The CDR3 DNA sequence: TGTGCCAGCAGAACCGCCGACCGGGACAGATTAGATCCCCCCGAAGCTTTCTTT. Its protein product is CASRTADRDRLDPPEAFF.